The 5 T cell receptor beta chains below come from one sample, sequenced in a study of blood T cell repertoires in COVID-19. The data were produced by immunoSEQ multiplex PCR, yet TCRdb's version contains in-frame clones alone and is incomplete. Here the sample spans about 70,000 clones, 75% to 90% being singletons. Sequencing was done on a sample of peripheral blood. Receptor source: a man aged 45 to 65 with active COVID-19.

The V and J genes are TRBV30 and TRBJ1-6; 9 bases are a match to TRBD1. CDR3 size: 15 residues. Germline V lookup: CDR1 GTSNPN, CDR2 SVGIG (reference sequence). J was trimmed by 7 bases and V by 0 bases; bases with no gene match: 4. DNA of the CDR3: TGTGCCTGGAGTGTTCCTGGACAGGGGAATTCACCCCTCCACTTT. Translating it yields CAWSVPGQGNSPLHF.

The chain is built from TRBV28 and TRBJ1-1, with D maybe TRBD1 (6 bases). Trimming cost V 5 bases and J 2 bases, with 18 bases left between them. Germline CDR1 is MDHEN and CDR2 is SYDVKM. CDR3 length: 16 residues. CDR3 DNA: TGTGCCAGCAGTCTCCAGACAGGTCTCGATAACACTGAAGCTTTCTTT. It encodes CASSLQTGLDNTEAFF.

The J gene is TRBJ2-3, the V gene TRBV5-1; TRBD1 might be the D (5 bases). The ends were cut back, 0 bases at V and 4 bases at J, with 6 bases in the middle. The CDR3 runs to 13 residues. From germline, CDR1 is SGHRS and CDR2 YFSETQ. The CDR3 sequence is CASSLVGPDTQYF. CDR3 coding DNA: TGCGCCAGCAGCTTGGTGGGGCCAGATACGCAGTATTTT.

DNA of the CDR3: TGTGCCAGCACGGGGGGTTGGACTGAAGCTTTCTTT. Translating gives CASTGGWTEAFF. This chain uses TRBV25-1 with TRBJ1-1, with a weak D call TRBD1 (5 bases). Germline CDR1 is MGHDK and CDR2 is SYGVNS. V lost 7 bases, J lost 5 bases, and 11 bases lay in between. The CDR3 is 12 amino acids.

The chain combines TRBV27 with TRBJ2-5; perhaps TRBD1 as D (6 bases). This CDR3 comprises 15 residues. CDR1 is MNHEY, CDR2 SMNVEV, per germline (reference sequence). Trimming removed 4 bases from V and 4 bases from J, with 16 bases in between. The CDR3 coding sequence is TGTGCCAGCAGTTCCCCCACAACAGGGAGAGAGACCCAGTACTTC. This gives the protein CASSSPTTGRETQYF.